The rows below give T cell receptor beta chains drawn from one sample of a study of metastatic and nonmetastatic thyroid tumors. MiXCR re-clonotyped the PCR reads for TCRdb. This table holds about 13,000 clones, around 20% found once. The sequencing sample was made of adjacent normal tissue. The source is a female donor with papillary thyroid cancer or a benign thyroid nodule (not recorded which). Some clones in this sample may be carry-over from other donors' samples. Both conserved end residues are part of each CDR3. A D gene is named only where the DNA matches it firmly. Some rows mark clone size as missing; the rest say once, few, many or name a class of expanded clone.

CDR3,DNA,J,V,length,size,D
CASSLNREDFFYEQYF,TGCGCCAGCAGCTTGAACCGGGAGGATTTTTTTTACGAGCAGTACTTC,TRBJ2-7,TRBV5-1,16,NA,TRBD2
CASSPQGGLNTEAFF,TGTGCCAGCAGCCCACAGGGGGGGCTGAACACTGAAGCTTTCTTT,TRBJ1-1,TRBV7-9,15,NA,TRBD1
CCAGEGSYNEQFF,TGCTGTGCTGGAGAGGGCTCCTACAATGAGCAGTTCTTC,TRBJ2-1,TRBV20-1,13,NA,NA
CASNFQGTNQETKYF,TGCGCCAGCAACTTCCAGGGGACTAACCAAGAGACCAAGTACTTC,TRBJ2-5,TRBV5-1,15,NA,NA
CASSPGGADTEAFF,TGTGCCAGCAGTCCCGGGGGGGCGGACACTGAAGCTTTCTTT,TRBJ1-1,TRBV28,14,few,NA
CASSRGQGPGELFF,TGTGCCAGCAGCCGTGGACAGGGGCCCGGGGAGCTGTTTTTT,TRBJ2-2,TRBV27,14,medium-sized,TRBD1
CSARYLTVNQPQHF,TGCAGTGCTAGATATCTGACGGTCAATCAGCCCCAACATTTT,TRBJ1-5,TRBV20-1,14,few,NA
CASSSYGGYRGYEQFF,TGTGCCAGCAGCTCCTATGGGGGTTACAGGGGATATGAGCAGTTCTTC,TRBJ2-1,TRBV7-8,16,NA,TRBD1
CASSYFGGDYGYTF,TGTGCCAGCAGTTACTTCGGAGGGGACTATGGCTACACCTTC,TRBJ1-2,TRBV5-5,14,many,NA
CASRSGTGGTQYF,TGTGCCAGCAGGAGCGGAACCGGGGGGACCCAGTACTTC,TRBJ2-5,TRBV9,13,NA,NA
CASSLFQGVSVEQYF,TGTGCCAGCAGCTTGTTCCAGGGGGTCTCTGTAGAGCAGTACTTC,TRBJ2-7,TRBV5-8,15,medium-sized,TRBD1
CASRHSPKGQGVGGYTF,TGTGCCAGCAGACATTCACCAAAAGGGCAGGGGGTTGGTGGCTACACCTTC,TRBJ1-2,TRBV6-1,17,NA,TRBD1
CASSDYILEGQSYNEQFF,TGTGCCAGCAGTGACTATATCCTGGAGGGCCAGTCCTACAATGAGCAGTTCTTC,TRBJ2-1,TRBV6-4,18,medium-sized,NA
CASTWEGANEQFF,TGTGCCAGCACCTGGGAGGGGGCCAATGAGCAGTTCTTC,TRBJ2-1,TRBV5-6,13,few,NA
CSARGQGLTEAFF,TGCAGCGCCAGGGGGCAGGGCCTGACTGAAGCTTTCTTT,TRBJ1-1,TRBV29-1,13,few,TRBD1
CASSHGQVNYGYTF,TGTGCCAGCTCACACGGACAGGTTAACTATGGCTACACCTTC,TRBJ1-2,TRBV18,14,many,TRBD1
CAWSREGAMNF,TGTGCCTGGAGCCGAGAGGGGGCTATGAACTTC,TRBJ2-7,TRBV30,11,medium-sized,TRBD1
CASSLQSTEAFF,TGCGCCAGCAGCTTGCAAAGCACTGAAGCTTTCTTT,TRBJ1-1,TRBV5-1,12,many,NA